Each of the 11 T cell receptor beta chains below was sequenced from the same sample in a study of T cell responses to AZD1222 COVID-19 vaccine. Assay used: immunoSEQ multiplex PCR; TCRdb lists only in-frame clones, some missing. The data hold some 84,000 clones, with around 85% observed a single time. The specimen comprised peripheral blood, sampled 28 days after the second AZD1222 dose. These receptors were taken from an adult who received the AZD1222 COVID-19 vaccine.

This chain joins TRBV5-4 and TRBJ1-2, with a weak D call TRBD1 (5 bases). CDR1 is SGHNT and CDR2 is YYREEE in the germline V gene (reference sequence). V was pared by 0 bases and J by 4 bases, with 10 bases between. The CDR3 runs 14 residues. CDR3 DNA sequence: TGTGCCAGCAGCTTGGTAGCAGGGTTCTATGGCTACACCTTC. It translates to CASSLVAGFYGYTF.

V and J are TRBV11-2 and TRBJ2-7; no clear D. Germline values: CDR1 SGHAT, CDR2 FQNNGV. With 5 bases removed from V and 4 bases from J, the gap between germline ends came to 15 bases. The length of the CDR3 is 14 residues. CDR3 DNA: TGTGCCAGCAGCCGCAACACCGGACCTTACGAGCAGTACTTC. Its translation is CASSRNTGPYEQYF. Drawing the rest from reference TRBV11-2 and TRBJ2-7, the complete variable domain is EAGVAQSPRYKIIEKRQSVAFWCNPISGHATLYWYQQILGQGPKLLIQFQNNGVVDDSQLPKDRFSAERLKGVDSTLKIQPAKLEDSAVYLCASSRNTGPYEQYFGPGTRLTVT.

The V and J genes are TRBV30 and TRBJ2-7; D is uncertain. Trimming shortened V by 3 bases and J by 4 bases, and 13 bases separated the two germline ends. In germline, CDR1 is GTSNPN, CDR2 SVGIG (reference sequence). The CDR3 is made up of 13 amino acids. The CDR3 protein is CAWRRAAVYEQYF. Written as DNA, the CDR3 is TGTGCCTGGAGACGGGCGGCTGTATACGAGCAGTACTTC.

J is TRBJ2-3 and V is TRBV7-2, with TRBD2 identical over 11 bases. The CDR3 consists of 17 residues. J lost 4 bases, V lost 5 bases, and 11 bases had no gene match. Germline V gene sequence: CDR1 SGHTA, CDR2 FQGNSA. The CDR3 DNA reads TGTGCCAGCAGCCGGACCTCTAGCGGGGGGATGTCAGATACGCAGTATTTT. This sequence encodes CASSRTSSGGMSDTQYF.

J is TRBJ2-7 and V is TRBV18, with D tentatively TRBD2 (5 bases). CDR3 length: 16 residues. From germline, CDR1 is KGHSH and CDR2 LQKENI. The V end was cut by 2 bases, the J end by 3 bases, with 17 bases between. DNA of the CDR3: TGTGCCAGCTCACCAAGCATCGGAGGATATGGCTACGAGCAGTACTTC. Translating it yields CASSPSIGGYGYEQYF.

The chain combines TRBV6-1 with TRBJ2-3; D not resolved. This CDR3 contains 13 residues. The V gene lost 0 bases and the J gene lost 5 bases, with 6 bases spanning the gap. Per germline, CDR1 MNHNS and CDR2 SASEGT. For the CDR3, the DNA is TGTGCCAGCAGTGAAGCGGCGATAGATACGCAGTATTTT. Protein sequence: CASSEAAIDTQYF.

The genes are TRBV13 and TRBJ2-1; D may match TRBD1 or TRBD2 (5 bases each). The germline V and J ends were trimmed by 4 bases and 10 bases, with 11 bases remaining between them. Per the germline V gene, CDR1 is PRHDT and CDR2 is FYEKMQ (reference sequence). The CDR3 runs 12 residues. The CDR3: CASSSTGDEQFF. The CDR3 DNA is TGTGCCAGCAGCTCGACCGGGGACGAGCAGTTCTTC.

The chain combines TRBV6-5 with TRBJ1-3, with 7 bases lining up with TRBD1. CDR3 length: 14 residues. Trimming cost V 7 bases and J 4 bases; bases outside gene matches: 7. Germline CDR1 and CDR2: MNHEY and SVGAGI. The CDR3 reads CASINRGGGNTIYF. The CDR3 coding sequence is TGTGCCAGCATAAACAGGGGTGGCGGAAACACCATATATTTT.

CDR3 amino acids: CASSYYTRTDNEQFF. In nucleotides, the CDR3 is TGTGCCAGCAGTTACTATACGCGGACCGACAATGAGCAGTTCTTC. The V gene is TRBV6-5, the J gene TRBJ2-1, with D uncertain. The CDR3 covers 15 residues. V dropped 1 base and J dropped 5 bases, with 12 bases sitting between them. Germline lookup yields CDR1 MNHEY and CDR2 SVGAGI.

The J gene is TRBJ1-1, the V gene TRBV7-3; TRBD1 is a possible D gene (5 bases). V lost 1 base and J 8 bases, leaving 14 bases between the germline ends. Germline loops: CDR1 SGHTA, CDR2 FQGTGA. The CDR3 loop spans 14 amino acids. The CDR3 nucleotides are TGTGCCAGCAGCTTAAACGGTATTGGGGGAGAAGCTTTCTTT. Protein: CASSLNGIGGEAFF.

The gene calls are TRBV10-3 and TRBJ2-1, with TRBD1 matching 7 bases. This CDR3 spans 12 amino acids. V dropped 6 bases and J dropped 12; count of bases not matched to a gene: 8. Per the germline V gene, CDR1 is ENHRY and CDR2 is SYGVKD. The CDR3 nucleotides read TGTGCCATCAGGGACGCACAGGGGAGGCAGTTCTTC. It encodes CAIRDAQGRQFF.